This T cell receptor beta chain was obtained from a study of blood T cell repertoires in COVID-19. Looking at the study overall: Collection of acute and convalescent COVID-19 samples took place in the United States, Italy and Spain. The analysed material was cDNA or gDNA that came from T cells, B-cell-depleted T cells, or PBMCs.

How the authors handled the data: Nucleated cell number was recorded as an estimate derived from reference gene primer amplification. The repertoire was sequenced with immunoSEQ multiplex PCR; TCRdb's copy has only in-frame clones and lacks some. D and trimming were read from the DNA, whereas the V and J calls and clone size are those reported in that table. The table records under 200,000 clones, roughly 78% of them present only once. J gave up 0 bases and V 3 bases, and 3 bases lay outside the gene matches. The CDR3 runs to 14 residues. CDR1 and CDR2 (germline): DFQATT, SNEGSKA (reference sequence). This clone was detected once.

The chain has TRBV20-1 and TRBJ2-7, with TRBD2 matching 9 bases. This receptor was taken from a man in his sixties or seventies with active or convalescent COVID-19. Sequencing was performed on peripheral blood. The CDR3 region is CSASPSGDSYEQYF. In DNA form, the CDR3 reads TGCAGTGCTAGTCCTAGCGGGGACTCCTACGAGCAGTACTTC.